The TCR beta chain under discussion was sequenced for a study of shared T cell receptors in the human thymus. V was pared by 4 bases and J by 3 bases, with 16 bases between. The CDR3 loop spans 16 amino acids. Germline lookup yields CDR1 SGHRS and CDR2 YFSETQ. TCRdb's table, derived via immunoSEQ multiplex PCR, lists solely in-frame clones and lacks some. The sample has roughly 710,000 clones, roughly 85% seen once. The same data also contributed to another study, on human thymus T cells. In that study: Corrective cardiac operations yielded the resected thymus tissue.

V gene TRBV5-1 combines with J gene TRBJ2-2; possibly TRBD1 for D (6 bases). Source material: thymocytes. The TCR originated in a girl under two years old with a congenital heart defect. CDR3: CASSPQYRVDTGELFF. The CDR3 bases are TGCGCCAGCAGCCCCCAGTACAGGGTCGACACCGGGGAGCTGTTTTTT.